The T cell receptor beta chain under discussion was sequenced for a study of blood T cell repertoires in COVID-19. Turning to the study itself: T cells, B-cell-depleted T cells, or PBMCs supplied cDNA or gDNA.

Method: immunoSEQ multiplex PCR; TCRdb's copy keeps in-frame clones and lacks some. The repertoire has about 180,000 clones, approximately 85% of them found once; the top ten carry 6.5% to 7.5%. A Seattle source enrolled patients during active infection and followed them longitudinally. Germline lookup yields CDR1 SGHRS and CDR2 YFSETQ. V lost 6 bases and J 0 bases, leaving 15 bases between the germline ends. This CDR3 is built from 16 residues. Source material: peripheral blood. The chain recombines TRBV5-1 with TRBJ1-4; no firm D call. The clonotype was recovered from a man older than 75 with COVID-19, enrolled during active disease. Here the CDR3 reads CASTWGGLSTNEKLFF. In DNA form, the CDR3 reads TGCGCCAGCACCTGGGGAGGGTTATCAACTAATGAAAAACTGTTTTTT.